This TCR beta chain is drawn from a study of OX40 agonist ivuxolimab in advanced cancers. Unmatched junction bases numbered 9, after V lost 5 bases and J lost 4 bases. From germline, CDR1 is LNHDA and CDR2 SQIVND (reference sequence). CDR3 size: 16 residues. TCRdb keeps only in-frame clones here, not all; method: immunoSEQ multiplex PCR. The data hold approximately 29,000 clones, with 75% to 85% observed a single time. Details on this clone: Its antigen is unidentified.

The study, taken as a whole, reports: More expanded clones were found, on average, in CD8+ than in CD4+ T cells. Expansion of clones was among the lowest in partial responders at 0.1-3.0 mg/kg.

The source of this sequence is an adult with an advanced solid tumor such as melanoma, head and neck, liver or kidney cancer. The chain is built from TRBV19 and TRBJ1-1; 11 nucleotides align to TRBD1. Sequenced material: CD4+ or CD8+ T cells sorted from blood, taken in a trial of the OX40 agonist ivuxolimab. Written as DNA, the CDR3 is TGTGCCAGTAGTGTCAGGACAGGGGGCCGGGGCACTGAAGCTTTCTTT. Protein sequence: CASSVRTGGRGTEAFF.